The present T cell receptor (beta chain) was sequenced within a study of regulatory T cells in long-lasting Graves disease. Points from the study as a whole: TCR diversity in persistent Graves' patients was below that of newly diagnosed ones. The researchers studied only peripheral blood, not thyroid tissue.

The CDR3 is 15 amino acids. V lost 4 bases, J lost 1 base, and 4 bases stayed unmatched. CDR1 and CDR2 from the germline V gene are SGHAT and FQNNGV. Time point here: newly diagnosed GD, antithyroid drugs for less than 3 months. Isolated PBMC RNA provided the starting material for the TCR library. The sample holds many counts of this clonotype. What it binds is unknown. The authors built TCR beta libraries using iRepertoire HTBI primers and Arm-PCR of CDR3 regions. TCRdb re-called the multiplex PCR reads through MiXCR, storing one row per CDR3 protein. Of 520,000 or so distinct CDR3 sequences in the sample, more than 10% were seen once. The same specimen was also included in a second study, on T cells in Graves' hyperthyroidism and ophthalmopathy. Per that study: The HTBI primer set was used in a first-round RT-PCR of the TCR CDR3. Stable hyperthyroidism and ophthalmopathy were separated using 13 V-J signatures.

Sample: peripheral blood mononuclear cells (PBMCs), taken at new diagnosis, from a patient treated with antithyroid drugs. J is TRBJ2-7 and V is TRBV11-2; 10 nucleotides line up with TRBD2. This TCR came from a woman in her thirties with Graves disease. This CDR3 reads CASSSPTSGSYEQYF. In DNA, the CDR3 is TGTGCCAGCAGCTCGCCGACTAGCGGGTCCTACGAGCAGTACTTC.